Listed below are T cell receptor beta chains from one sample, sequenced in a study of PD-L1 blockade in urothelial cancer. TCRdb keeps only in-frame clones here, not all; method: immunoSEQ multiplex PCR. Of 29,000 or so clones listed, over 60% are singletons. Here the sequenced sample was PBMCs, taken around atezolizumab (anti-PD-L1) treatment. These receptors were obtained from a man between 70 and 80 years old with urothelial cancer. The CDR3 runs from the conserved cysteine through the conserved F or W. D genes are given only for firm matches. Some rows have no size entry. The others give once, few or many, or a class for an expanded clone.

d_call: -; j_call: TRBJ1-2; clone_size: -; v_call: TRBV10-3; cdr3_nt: TGTGCCATCAGTGAGTCTAGCTATGGCTACACCTTC; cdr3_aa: CAISESSYGYTF
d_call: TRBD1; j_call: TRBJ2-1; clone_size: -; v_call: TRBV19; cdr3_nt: TGTGCCAGTACCCTAACTACAACCGACAGGGGGCGCGTTCCCGAGCAGTTCTTC; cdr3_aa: CASTLTTTDRGRVPEQFF
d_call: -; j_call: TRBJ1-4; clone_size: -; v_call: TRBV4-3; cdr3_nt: TGCGCCAGCAGCCAAGGCAGAGGCCAGTACGAAAAACTGTTTTTT; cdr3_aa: CASSQGRGQYEKLFF
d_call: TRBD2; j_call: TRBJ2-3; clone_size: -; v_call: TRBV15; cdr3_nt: TGTGCCACCAGCAGAGATGGGACTAGCGGGGGCACAGATACGCAGTATTTT; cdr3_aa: CATSRDGTSGGTDTQYF
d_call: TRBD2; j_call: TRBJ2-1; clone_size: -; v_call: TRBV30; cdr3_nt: TGTGCCTGGGCTAGACTAGCGGGAGGGTACGATGAGCAGTTCTTC; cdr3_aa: CAWARLAGGYDEQFF
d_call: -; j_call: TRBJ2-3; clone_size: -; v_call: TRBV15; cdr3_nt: TGTGCCACCAGCAGAGAGACACAGACCACAGATACGCAGTATTTT; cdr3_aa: CATSRETQTTDTQYF
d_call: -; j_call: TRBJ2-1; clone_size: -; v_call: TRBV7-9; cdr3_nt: TGTGCCAGCAGCTTTGGCATCCACCGAGGGGAGCAGTTCTTC; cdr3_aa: CASSFGIHRGEQFF
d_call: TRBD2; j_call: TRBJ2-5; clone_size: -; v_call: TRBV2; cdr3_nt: TGTGCCAGCAGTGAAGGGGGAGCGGGGCGAGAAGAGACCCAGTACTTC; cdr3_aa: CASSEGGAGREETQYF
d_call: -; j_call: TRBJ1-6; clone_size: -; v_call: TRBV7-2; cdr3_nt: TGTGCCAGCACGAAGAGAGCGGGTGATTCACCCCTCCACTTT; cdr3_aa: CASTKRAGDSPLHF
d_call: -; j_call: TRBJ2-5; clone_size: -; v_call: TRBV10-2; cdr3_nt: TGCGCCAGCAGTGAGTCCGGATGGGTGGCGGGCGGCGCCCAAGAGACCCAGTACTTC; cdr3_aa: CASSESGWVAGGAQETQYF
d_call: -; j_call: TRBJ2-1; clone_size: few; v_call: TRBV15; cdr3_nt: TGTGCCACCAGCAGAGAACTACCGGGACTTTACAATGAGCAGTTCTTC; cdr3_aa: CATSRELPGLYNEQFF
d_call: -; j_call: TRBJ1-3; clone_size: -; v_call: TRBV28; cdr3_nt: TGTGCCAGCAGTGGGGCGGGGGGGTTAAGCTCTGGAAACACCATATATTTT; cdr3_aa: CASSGAGGLSSGNTIYF
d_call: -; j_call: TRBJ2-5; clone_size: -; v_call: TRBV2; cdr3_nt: TGTGCCAGCAGTGAAGCGCAGGTCACGGTTCAAGAGACCCAGTACTTC; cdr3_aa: CASSEAQVTVQETQYF
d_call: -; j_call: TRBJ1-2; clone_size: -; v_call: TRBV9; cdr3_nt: TGTGCCAGCAGCGTAGTACAGGGAAATGGCTACACCTTC; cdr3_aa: CASSVVQGNGYTF
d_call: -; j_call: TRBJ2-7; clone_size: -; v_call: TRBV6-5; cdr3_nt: TGTGCCAGCAGCAGGCAGACAGGCCCCTACGAGCAGTACTTC; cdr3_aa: CASSRQTGPYEQYF
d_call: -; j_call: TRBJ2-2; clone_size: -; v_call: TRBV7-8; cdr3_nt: TGTGCCAGCAGCTTAGAAGGGAGTCGGAACACCGGGGAGCTGTTTTTT; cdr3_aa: CASSLEGSRNTGELFF
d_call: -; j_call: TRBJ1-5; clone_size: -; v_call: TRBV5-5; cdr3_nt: TGTGCCAGCAGCTTGACATGGGCTAGCAATCAGCCCCAGCATTTT; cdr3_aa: CASSLTWASNQPQHF
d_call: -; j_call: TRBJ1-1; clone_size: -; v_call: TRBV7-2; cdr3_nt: TGTGCCAGCAGCTTTGAACACGGAGGGGCTTTCTTT; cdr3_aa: CASSFEHGGAFF
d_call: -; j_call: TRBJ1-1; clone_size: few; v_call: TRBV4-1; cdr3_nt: TGCGCCAGCAGCTCCGGGGGGGGAAGTAGGAACACTGAAGCTTTCTTT; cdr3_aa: CASSSGGGSRNTEAFF
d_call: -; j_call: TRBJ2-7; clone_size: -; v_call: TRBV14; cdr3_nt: TGTGCCAGCAGCCAAGCCAATCCGGGATCTGGGCGCTCCTACGAGCAGTACTTC; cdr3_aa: CASSQANPGSGRSYEQYF
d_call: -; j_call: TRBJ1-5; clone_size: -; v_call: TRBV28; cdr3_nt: TGTGCCAGTACTGACAGGCTCCGGCCCCAGCATTTT; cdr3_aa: CASTDRLRPQHF
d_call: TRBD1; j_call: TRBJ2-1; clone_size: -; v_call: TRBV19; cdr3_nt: TGTGCCAGTAGTAACAGGGGGACCAGGGGTTACAATGAGCAGTTCTTC; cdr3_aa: CASSNRGTRGYNEQFF
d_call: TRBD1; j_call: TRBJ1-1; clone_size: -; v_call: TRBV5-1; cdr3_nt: TGCGCCAGCAGCCTTACAGGGGGTAGGGACACTGAAGCTTTCTTT; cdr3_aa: CASSLTGGRDTEAFF
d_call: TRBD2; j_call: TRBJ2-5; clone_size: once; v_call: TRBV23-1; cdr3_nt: TGCGCCAGCAGTCAATCAGCCCTAGCGGGAAAGGGGAACCAAGAGACCCAGTACTTC; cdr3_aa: CASSQSALAGKGNQETQYF
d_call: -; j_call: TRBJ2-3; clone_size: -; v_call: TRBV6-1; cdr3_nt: TGTGCCAGCAGTGAAGAGGGGGGGCTAGGGAGAAGCATAGATACGCAGTATTTT; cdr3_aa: CASSEEGGLGRSIDTQYF
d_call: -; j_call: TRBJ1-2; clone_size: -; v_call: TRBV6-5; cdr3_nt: TGTGCCAGCAGTCCCCGGGGGGGCGTCTCTGGCTACACCTTC; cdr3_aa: CASSPRGGVSGYTF
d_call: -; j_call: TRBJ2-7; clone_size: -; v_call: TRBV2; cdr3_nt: TGTGCCAGCAAAGAACTTAATTCTTATCGGAGGGAGCAGTACTTC; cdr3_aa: CASKELNSYRREQYF
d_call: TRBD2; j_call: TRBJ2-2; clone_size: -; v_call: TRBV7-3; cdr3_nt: TGTGCCAGCAGTGGAGTAGCGGGAAACACCGGGGAGCTGTTTTTT; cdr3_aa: CASSGVAGNTGELFF
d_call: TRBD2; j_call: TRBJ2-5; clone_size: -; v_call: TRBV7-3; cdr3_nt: TGTGCCAGCAGCCCCCATCGACTAGCGGGGGTGTCCCAAGAGACCCAGTACTTC; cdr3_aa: CASSPHRLAGVSQETQYF
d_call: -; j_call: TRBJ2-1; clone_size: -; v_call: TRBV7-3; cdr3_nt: TGTGCCAGCATCCCCAATGTGGAGCCCTACAATGAGCAGTTCTTC; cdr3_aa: CASIPNVEPYNEQFF
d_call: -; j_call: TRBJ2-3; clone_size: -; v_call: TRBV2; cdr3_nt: TGTGCCAGCAGTGAAGCGCTGGCTTCAGATACGCAGTATTTT; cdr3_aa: CASSEALASDTQYF
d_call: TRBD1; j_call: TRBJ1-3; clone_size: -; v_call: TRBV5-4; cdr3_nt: TGTGCCAGCAGCTTGGGGGACAGCCGCTCTGGAAACACCATATATTTT; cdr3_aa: CASSLGDSRSGNTIYF
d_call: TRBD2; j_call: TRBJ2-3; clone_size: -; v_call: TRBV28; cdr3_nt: TGTGCCAGCAGTACTAGCGGGAGCACAGATACGCAGTATTTT; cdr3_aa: CASSTSGSTDTQYF
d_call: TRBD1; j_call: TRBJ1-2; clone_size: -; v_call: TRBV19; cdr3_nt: TGTGCCAGTAGTTCCCGGACAGGGCGATCCTATGGCTACACCTTC; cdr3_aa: CASSSRTGRSYGYTF
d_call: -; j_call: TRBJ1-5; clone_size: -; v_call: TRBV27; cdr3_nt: TGTGCCAGCAGCCCACGATACGGGAATCAGCCCCAGCATTTT; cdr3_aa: CASSPRYGNQPQHF
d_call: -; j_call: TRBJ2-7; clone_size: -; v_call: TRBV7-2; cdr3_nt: TGTGCCAGCAGCCGAAACAGGGACGAGCAGTACTTC; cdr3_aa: CASSRNRDEQYF
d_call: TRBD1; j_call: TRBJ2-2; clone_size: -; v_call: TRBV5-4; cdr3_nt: TGTGCCAGCAGCCTCGGACAGGGGGCGGGCGGGGAGCTGTTTTTT; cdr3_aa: CASSLGQGAGGELFF
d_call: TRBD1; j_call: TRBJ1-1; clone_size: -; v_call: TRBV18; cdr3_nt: TGTGCCAGCTCACCCCGGACAGGGGGACAAAACACTGAAGCTTTCTTT; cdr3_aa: CASSPRTGGQNTEAFF
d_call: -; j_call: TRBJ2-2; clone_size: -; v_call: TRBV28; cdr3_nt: TGTGCCAGCAGTTTACGCCCCACAGGTACCGGGGAGCTGTTTTTT; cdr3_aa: CASSLRPTGTGELFF
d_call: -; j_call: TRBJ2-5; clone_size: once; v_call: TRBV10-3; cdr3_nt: TGTGCCATCAGTGAGTCGACAGGGAGGTTAGAGACCCAGTACTTC; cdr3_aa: CAISESTGRLETQYF
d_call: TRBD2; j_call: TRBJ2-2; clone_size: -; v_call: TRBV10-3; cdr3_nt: TGTGCCATCAGTGCTGGGACTAGCGGGAGTTTTTACGGGGAGCTGTTTTTT; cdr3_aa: CAISAGTSGSFYGELFF
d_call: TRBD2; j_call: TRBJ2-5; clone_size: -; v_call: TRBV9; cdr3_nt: TGTGCCAGCAGCGTAGGCCCCGGGGCGGGAGAAGAGACCCAGTACTTC; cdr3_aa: CASSVGPGAGEETQYF
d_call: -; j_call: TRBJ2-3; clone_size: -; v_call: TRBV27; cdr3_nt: TGTGCCAGCAGCCCTTTATCGGGGACGCAGTATTTT; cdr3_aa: CASSPLSGTQYF
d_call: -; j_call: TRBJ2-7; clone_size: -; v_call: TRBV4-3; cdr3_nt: TGCGCCAGCAGCCAACAGAGGGTCGGCTACGAGCAGTACTTC; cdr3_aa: CASSQQRVGYEQYF